This T cell receptor (beta chain) was documented in a study of cytomegalovirus exposure and HLA in healthy donors. Sampled while nominally healthy, donors likely had unrecorded immune exposures. The germline gives CDR1 MNHEY, CDR2 SVGAGI. Trimming shortened V by 10 bases and J by 4 bases, and 20 bases separated the two germline ends. The CDR3 has 14 amino acids. Primers: 60 Vbeta forward and 13 Jbeta reverse. Assay: immunoSEQ multiplex PCR; the TCRdb copy retains only in-frame clones and omits some. This table holds under 200,000 clones, more than 75% found once. The TCR sequence derives from a girl between 10 and 17 years old in good health and CMV-seropositive. Sequencing was performed on PBMCs. This chain links TRBV6-5 with TRBJ2-7; weak D call: TRBD1 (7 bases). The CDR3 sequence is CATTRQGGPYEQYF. The CDR3 DNA sequence: TGTGCCACTACCAGGCAGGGGGGACCATACGAGCAGTACTTC.